This T cell receptor (beta chain) is from a study of cytomegalovirus exposure and HLA in healthy donors. This CDR3 is 15 amino acids long. Germline CDR1 is MDHEN and CDR2 is SYDVKM. J gave up 3 bases and V 5 bases, and 6 bases lay outside the gene matches. This table comes from immunoSEQ multiplex PCR, and its TCRdb copy is limited to in-frame clones, with some not included. The data hold some 49,000 clones, with 92% observed a single time. A single count supports this clone. The rearrangement joins TRBV28 to TRBJ1-5; 8 positions match TRBD1. The sequenced sample consisted of PBMCs. This receptor was obtained from a man aged 18 to 30 in good health and CMV-seronegative. In nucleotides, the CDR3 is TGTGCCAGCAGTACTCCGGACAGGGACAATCAGCCCCAGCATTTT. Translation: CASSTPDRDNQPQHF.